The next 16 T cell receptor beta chains were all read from a single sample in a study of OX40 agonist ivuxolimab in advanced cancers. Method: immunoSEQ multiplex PCR; TCRdb's copy keeps in-frame clones and lacks some. This table has roughly 90,000 clones, around 88% appearing once. Here the sequenced sample was CD4+ or CD8+ T cells sorted from blood, taken in a trial of the OX40 agonist ivuxolimab. The origin of the receptors is an adult with an advanced solid tumor such as melanoma, head and neck, liver or kidney cancer.

The CDR3 DNA follows: TGTGCCAGCAGCTTGGTATCCGAACAAGAGACCCAGTACTTC. It translates to CASSLVSEQETQYF. The rearrangement links TRBV5-4 to TRBJ2-5; D gene uncertain. Germline V lookup: CDR1 SGHNT, CDR2 YYREEE (reference sequence). This CDR3 is 14 amino acids long. The V end lost 0 bases, the J end lost 2 bases, and 8 bases lay between the germline ends.

The chain combines TRBV7-2 with TRBJ2-3; the D gene could be TRBD1 or TRBD2 (5 bases each). Trimming stripped 6 bases from V and 4 bases from J, with 14 bases between. The CDR3 totals 14 residues. CDR1 is SGHTA and CDR2 is FQGNSA in the germline V gene. CDR3 DNA: TGTGCCAGCAGTCGACCGCTGGGGGCAGATACGCAGTATTTT. Translated: CASSRPLGADTQYF. The full variable domain, completed using reference TRBV7-2 and TRBJ2-3, is GAGVSQSPSNKVTEKGKDVELRCDPISGHTALYWYRQSLGQGLEFLIYFQGNSAPDKSGLPSDRFSAERTGGSVSTLTIQRTQQEDSAVYLCASSRPLGADTQYFGPGTRLTVL.

For this clone: Germline and junction disagree at one end, which may indicate a read error. The chain carries TRBV18 and TRBJ2-1; 10 nucleotides line up with TRBD2. This CDR3 has 18 residues. CDR1 and CDR2 from the germline V gene are KGHSH and LQKENI. CDR3 in DNA: TGTGCCAGCCCACCTAGCGGGAGCTACCTTAGCTCCTACAATGAGCAGTTCTTC. Its protein is CASPPSGSYLSSYNEQFF. Using reference TRBV18 and TRBJ2-1 for the parts outside the CDR3, the full variable domain is NAGVMQNPRHLVRRRGQEARLRCSPMKGHSHVYWYRQLPEEGLKFMVYLQKENIIDESGMPKERFSAEFPKEGPSILRIQQVVRGDSAAYFCASPPSGSYLSSYNEQFFGPGTRLTVL.

This chain links TRBV9 with TRBJ2-7; 9 bases fit TRBD1. Germline lookup yields CDR1 SGDLS and CDR2 YYNGEE. CDR3 size: 15 residues. V gave up 2 bases and J gave up 1 base; unmatched junction bases: 4. CDR3 sequence: CASSVGQGVSYEQYF. DNA for the CDR3: TGTGCCAGCAGCGTGGGACAGGGAGTTTCCTACGAGCAGTACTTC.

The chain joins TRBV18 to TRBJ1-1, with a weak D call TRBD1 (6 bases). V was pared by 1 base and J by 0 bases, with 18 bases between. The CDR3 is made up of 18 amino acids. CDR1 KGHSH and CDR2 LQKENI come from the germline V gene. CDR3 region: CASSPLFQRGAVNTEAFF. CDR3 nucleotide sequence: TGTGCCAGCTCACCACTTTTTCAGAGGGGGGCAGTGAACACTGAAGCTTTCTTT.

The chain recombines TRBV7-9 with TRBJ2-3, with no clear D. Germline V CDR1 and CDR2: SEHNR, FQNEAQ (reference sequence). V gave up 3 bases and J gave up 4 bases, with 8 bases separating them. This CDR3 has 13 residues. The CDR3: CASSFLGADTQYF. CDR3 nucleotides: TGTGCCAGCAGCTTCTTGGGCGCAGATACGCAGTATTTT.

The V call is TRBV7-3, the J call TRBJ2-3; maybe TRBD1 (6 bases). From germline, CDR1 is SGHTA and CDR2 FQGTGA. The CDR3 consists of 15 residues. V was shortened by 2 bases and J by 3 bases, with 12 bases between the two germline ends. CDR3 sequence (DNA): TGTGCCAGCAGCTTACAGGGGTTCGAAACAGATACGCAGTATTTT. Translating it yields CASSLQGFETDTQYF.

This chain links TRBV10-3 with TRBJ2-2; 9 nucleotides line up with TRBD1. The germline CDR1 and CDR2 sequences are ENHRY and SYGVKD. The CDR3 is 19 residues long. V shed 4 bases, J shed 3 bases, and the junction held 15 bases outside the gene matches. The CDR3 loop is CAISAQTGGAMMDTGELFF. The CDR3 region has the DNA TGTGCCATCAGTGCCCAGACAGGGGGAGCTATGATGGACACCGGGGAGCTGTTTTTT.

The chain is built from TRBV19 and TRBJ1-5; a weak D match, TRBD1 (5 bases). V shed 5 bases and J shed 5 bases, with 16 bases lying between them. CDR1 and CDR2 (germline): LNHDA, SQIVND (reference sequence). This CDR3 has 15 amino acids. CDR3 sequence: CASSLSGKGHQPQHF. The CDR3, as DNA: TGTGCCAGTAGTTTATCAGGGAAAGGGCATCAGCCCCAGCATTTT.

The chain is built from TRBV6-4 and TRBJ2-2, with a tentative D call TRBD1 (6 bases). The CDR3 runs to 14 residues. Trimming took off 10 bases at V and 1 base at J, with 13 bases between the two ends. Germline CDR1 and CDR2: MRHNA and SNTAGT. CDR3 protein: CATSRDMNTGELFF. The DNA of the CDR3 is TGTGCCACCTCCCGGGACATGAACACCGGGGAGCTGTTTTTT.

The rearrangement links TRBV7-6 to TRBJ2-5; no clear D. The CDR3 is made up of 16 amino acids. The germline V gene has CDR1 SGHVS and CDR2 FNYEAQ. Trimming stripped 5 bases from V and 5 bases from J, with 21 bases between. The CDR3 DNA reads as TGTGCCAGCAGCCCCTCGTATCCGACCTTTAGGGAGACCCAGTACTTC. It codes for CASSPSYPTFRETQYF.

The chain is built from TRBV30 and TRBJ2-7, with D possibly being TRBD2 (5 bases). CDR3 length equals 14 residues. CDR1 is GTSNPN, CDR2 SVGIG, per germline (reference sequence). Trimming pared 2 bases from V and 2 bases from J, leaving 13 bases between. Here the CDR3 reads CAWSRGMATYEQYF. CDR3 DNA: TGTGCCTGGAGTAGAGGGATGGCAACCTACGAGCAGTACTTC.

This chain uses TRBV5-1 with TRBJ2-1, with TRBD2 as a possible D gene (5 bases). Trimming cost V 3 bases and J 2 bases, with 15 bases left between them. The CDR3 is 16 residues long. In germline, CDR1 is SGHRS, CDR2 YFSETQ. The CDR3 loop reads CASSSTGMTPYNEQFF. The DNA for the CDR3 is TGCGCCAGCAGCTCCACCGGGATGACCCCCTACAATGAGCAGTTCTTC.

The genes are TRBV7-2 and TRBJ1-5; D not resolved. CDR1 and CDR2 (germline): SGHTA, FQGNSA. This CDR3 has 14 residues. Trimming took off 3 bases at V and 6 bases at J, with 12 bases between the two ends. The CDR3 loop is CASSFYGDFQPQHF. The CDR3 DNA reads as TGTGCCAGCAGCTTTTACGGAGATTTTCAGCCCCAGCATTTT.

The genes are TRBV5-4 and TRBJ2-7, with a possible D match to TRBD2 (7 bases). V was shortened by 7 bases and J by 3 bases, with 17 bases between the two germline ends. From germline, CDR1 is SGHNT and CDR2 YYREEE (reference sequence). This CDR3 spans 14 amino acids. CDR3 bases: TGTGCCAGCTACTTTAGGGGGGGGGACTACGAGCAGTACTTC. Translated: CASYFRGGDYEQYF.

The chain couples TRBV19 to TRBJ2-1, with 9 nucleotides matching TRBD1. The CDR3 spans 17 residues. Germline V lookup: CDR1 LNHDA, CDR2 SQIVND (reference sequence). V was clipped by 3 bases and J by 0 bases; unmatched bases: 6. The CDR3 DNA reads TGTGCCAGTAGTATGGGATCGGGACAGGGCTCCTACAATGAGCAGTTCTTC. Translating gives CASSMGSGQGSYNEQFF.